The 8 T cell receptor beta chains listed next were all sequenced from one sample in a study of T cells in Graves' hyperthyroidism and ophthalmopathy. Researchers amplified the TCR beta CDR3 regions from RNA transcripts. In the first-round RT-PCR of the TCR CDR3, the HTBI primer set was used. A single record per CDR3 protein comes from TCRdb applying MiXCR to the multiplex PCR reads. The sample holds 350,000 to 400,000 distinct CDR3 sequences; 15% to 20% are singletons and the top ten take around 3.6%. Sequenced sample: blood. The receptors derive from a woman aged 18-30 years with Graves' hyperthyroidism.

This clonotype was observed once. The chain joins TRBV6-1 to TRBJ1-1; TRBD1 might be the D (5 bases). The germline V gene has CDR1 MNHNS and CDR2 SASEGT. There are 15 residues in the CDR3. V was clipped by 6 bases and J by 5 bases, with 19 bases between them. The CDR3 DNA follows: TGTGCCAGCAGCCCCGGGAGGGGAAGGGGAACTGAAGCTTTCTTT. It codes for CASSPGRGRGTEAFF.

The chain uses TRBV28 and TRBJ2-5; TRBD1 agrees at 7 bases. Germline-derived CDR1 and CDR2 are MDHEN and SYDVKM. The ends lost 3 bases at V and 4 bases at J; junction bases unmatched: 8. The CDR3 runs 15 residues. The CDR3 DNA reads as TGTGCCAGCAGTTTGAGGGGACAGCAGGGAGAGACCCAGTACTTC. It yields the protein CASSLRGQQGETQYF.

J is TRBJ1-2 and V is TRBV12-3 or TRBV12-4; D uncertain. The CDR3 consists of 14 residues. V dropped 5 bases and J dropped 4 bases, with 14 bases sitting between them. This CDR3 is CASSPARQFYGYTF. DNA of the CDR3: TGTGCCAGCAGTCCAGCCCGGCAGTTCTATGGCTACACCTTC.

This clonotype was seen many times. This chain joins TRBV9 and TRBJ1-1; TRBD1 might be the D (5 bases). Trimming cost V 0 bases and J 1 base, with 10 bases left between them. Germline V CDR1 and CDR2: SGDLS, YYNGEE. This CDR3 is built from 15 residues. CDR3 bases: TGTGCCAGCAGCGTAGGGGACCCGAGGAACACTGAAGCTTTCTTT. This sequence encodes CASSVGDPRNTEAFF.

There are many counts of this clonotype. The chain uses TRBV20-1 and TRBJ1-2, with 8 bases fitting TRBD1. V lost 3 bases to trimming and J lost 2 bases; unmatched junction nucleotides: 11. The CDR3 length is 16 residues. The germline gives CDR1 DFQATT, CDR2 SNEGSKA (reference sequence). CDR3 coding DNA: TGCAGTGCTAGGGAGTTGACAGGGGATCGGAACTATGGCTACACCTTC. Translating it yields CSARELTGDRNYGYTF.

The V gene is TRBV5-1, the J gene TRBJ2-2, with 11 bases matching TRBD2. The CDR3 is 18 residues long. Unmatched junction bases numbered 11, after V lost 2 bases and J lost 5 bases. The germline CDR1 and CDR2 sequences are SGHRS and YFSETQ. This chain's CDR3 is CASSLTGTSGQGTGELFF. The CDR3 nucleotides read TGCGCCAGCAGCTTAACCGGGACTAGCGGACAAGGGACCGGGGAGCTGTTTTTT.

The chain uses TRBV6-5 and TRBJ2-4; D possibly uses TRBD1 or TRBD2 (6 bases each). V dropped 1 base and J dropped 9 bases, with 16 bases sitting between them. The length of the CDR3 is 15 residues. Germline CDR1 and CDR2: MNHEY and SVGAGI. The CDR3 region has the DNA TGTGCCAGCAGTTACTTCAATTCACAGGGAGGCATTCAGTACTTC. Its translation: CASSYFNSQGGIQYF.

This clonotype occurred many times. The J gene is TRBJ2-5, the V gene TRBV12-3 or TRBV12-4; 8 bases match TRBD1. Unmatched junction bases numbered 7, after V lost 3 bases and J lost 7 bases. There are 14 residues in the CDR3. CDR3 coding DNA: TGTGCCAGCAGTTTGTTCGGACAGGGTGGGACCCAGTACTTC. Translating it yields CASSLFGQGGTQYF.